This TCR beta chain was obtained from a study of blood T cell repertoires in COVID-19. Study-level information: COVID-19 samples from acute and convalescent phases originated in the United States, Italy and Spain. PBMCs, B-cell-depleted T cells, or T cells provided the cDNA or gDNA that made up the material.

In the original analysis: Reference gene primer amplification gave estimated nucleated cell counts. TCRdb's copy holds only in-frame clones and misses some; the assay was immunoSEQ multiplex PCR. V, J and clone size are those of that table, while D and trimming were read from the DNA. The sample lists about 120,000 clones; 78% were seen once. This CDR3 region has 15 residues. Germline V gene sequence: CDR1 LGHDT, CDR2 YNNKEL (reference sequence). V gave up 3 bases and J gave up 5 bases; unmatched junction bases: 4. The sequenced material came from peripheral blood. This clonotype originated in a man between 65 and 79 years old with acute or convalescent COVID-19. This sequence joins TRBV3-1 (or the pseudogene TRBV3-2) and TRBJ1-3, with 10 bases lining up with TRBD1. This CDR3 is CASSHPDRGRNTIYF. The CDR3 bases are TGTGCCAGCAGCCACCCTGACAGGGGGCGAAACACCATATATTTT.